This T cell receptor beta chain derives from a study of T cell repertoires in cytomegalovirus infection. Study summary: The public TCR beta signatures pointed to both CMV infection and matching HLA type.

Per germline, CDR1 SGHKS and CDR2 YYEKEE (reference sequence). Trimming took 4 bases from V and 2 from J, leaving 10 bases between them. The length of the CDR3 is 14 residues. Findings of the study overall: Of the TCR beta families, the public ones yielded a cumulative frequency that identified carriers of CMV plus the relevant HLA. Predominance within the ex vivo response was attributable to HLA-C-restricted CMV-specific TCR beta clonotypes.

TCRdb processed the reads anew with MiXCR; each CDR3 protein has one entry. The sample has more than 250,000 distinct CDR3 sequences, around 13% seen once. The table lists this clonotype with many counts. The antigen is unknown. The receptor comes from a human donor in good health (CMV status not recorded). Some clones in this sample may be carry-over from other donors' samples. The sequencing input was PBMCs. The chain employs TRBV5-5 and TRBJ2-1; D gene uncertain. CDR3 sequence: CASSREPTYNEQFF. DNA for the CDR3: TGTGCCAGCAGCCGAGAGCCAACCTACAATGAGCAGTTCTTC. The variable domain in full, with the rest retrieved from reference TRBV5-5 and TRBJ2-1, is DAGVTQSPTHLIKTRGQQVTLRCSPISGHKSVSWYQQVLGQGPQFIFQYYEKEERGRGNFPDRFSARQFPNYSSELNVNALLLGDSALYLCASSREPTYNEQFFGPGTRLTVL.